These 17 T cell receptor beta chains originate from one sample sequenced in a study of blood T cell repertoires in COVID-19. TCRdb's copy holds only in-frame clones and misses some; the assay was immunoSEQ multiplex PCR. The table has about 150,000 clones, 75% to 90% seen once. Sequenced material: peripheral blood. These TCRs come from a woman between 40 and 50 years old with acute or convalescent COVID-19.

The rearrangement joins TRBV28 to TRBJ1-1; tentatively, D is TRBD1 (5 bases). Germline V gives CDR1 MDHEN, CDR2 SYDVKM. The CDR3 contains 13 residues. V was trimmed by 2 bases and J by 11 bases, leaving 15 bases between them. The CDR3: CASSLGGGFMAFF. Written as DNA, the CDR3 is TGTGCCAGCAGTTTAGGGGGAGGGTTTATGGCTTTCTTT.

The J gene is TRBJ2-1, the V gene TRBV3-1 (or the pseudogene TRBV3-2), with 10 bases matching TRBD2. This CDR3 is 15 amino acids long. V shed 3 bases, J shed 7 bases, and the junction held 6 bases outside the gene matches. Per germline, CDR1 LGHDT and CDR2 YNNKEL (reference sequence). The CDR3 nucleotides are TGTGCCAGCAGCCAGGGTAGTAGCGGGGGGAATGAGCAGTTCTTC. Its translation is CASSQGSSGGNEQFF.

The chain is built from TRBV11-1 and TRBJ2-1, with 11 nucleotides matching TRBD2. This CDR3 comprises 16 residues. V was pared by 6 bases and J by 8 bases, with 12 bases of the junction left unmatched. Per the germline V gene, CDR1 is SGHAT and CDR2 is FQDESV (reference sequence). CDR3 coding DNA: TGTGCCAGCAGGACGACTAGCGGGATTGGAAGGGATGAGCAGTTCTTC. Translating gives CASRTTSGIGRDEQFF.

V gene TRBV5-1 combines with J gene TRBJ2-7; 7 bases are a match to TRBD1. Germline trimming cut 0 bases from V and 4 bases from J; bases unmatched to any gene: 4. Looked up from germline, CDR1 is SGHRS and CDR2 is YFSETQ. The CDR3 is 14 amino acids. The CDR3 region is CASSLGQGEYEQYF. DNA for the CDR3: TGCGCCAGCAGCTTGGGTCAGGGGGAATACGAGCAGTACTTC.

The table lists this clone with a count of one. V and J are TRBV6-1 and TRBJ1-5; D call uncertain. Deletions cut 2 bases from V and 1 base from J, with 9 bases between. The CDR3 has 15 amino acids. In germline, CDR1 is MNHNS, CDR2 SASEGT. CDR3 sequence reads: CASSEFTESNQPQHF. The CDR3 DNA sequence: TGTGCCAGCAGTGAATTCACAGAAAGCAATCAGCCCCAGCATTTT.

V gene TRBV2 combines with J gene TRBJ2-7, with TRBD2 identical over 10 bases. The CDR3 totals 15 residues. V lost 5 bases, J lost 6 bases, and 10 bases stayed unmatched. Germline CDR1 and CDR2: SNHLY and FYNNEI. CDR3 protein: CASSTRALAGREQYF. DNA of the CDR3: TGTGCCAGCAGTACTAGGGCACTAGCGGGACGCGAGCAGTACTTC.

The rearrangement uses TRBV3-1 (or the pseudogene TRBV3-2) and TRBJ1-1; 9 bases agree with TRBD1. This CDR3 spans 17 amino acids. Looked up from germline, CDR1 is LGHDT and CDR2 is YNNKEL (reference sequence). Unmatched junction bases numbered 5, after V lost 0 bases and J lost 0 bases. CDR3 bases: TGTGCCAGCAGCCAAGAATGGGGGGACAGGGTGAACACTGAAGCTTTCTTT. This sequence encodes CASSQEWGDRVNTEAFF.

The CDR3 protein is CASGLDGWAYTEAFF. The CDR3 DNA sequence: TGTGCTAGTGGTTTGGATGGCTGGGCCTACACTGAAGCTTTCTTT. J is TRBJ1-1 and V is TRBV12-5; unclear D gene. The CDR3 is 15 amino acids. V lost 1 base, J lost 3 bases, and 12 bases lay in between. Germline CDR1 reads LGHNT; CDR2 reads FRNRAP.

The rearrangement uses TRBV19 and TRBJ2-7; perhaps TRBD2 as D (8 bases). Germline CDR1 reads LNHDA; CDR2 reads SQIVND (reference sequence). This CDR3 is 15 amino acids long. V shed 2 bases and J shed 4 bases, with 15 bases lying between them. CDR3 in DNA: TGTGCCAGTAGTATAACGGGAGGGACAGCTTACGAGCAGTACTTC. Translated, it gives CASSITGGTAYEQYF.

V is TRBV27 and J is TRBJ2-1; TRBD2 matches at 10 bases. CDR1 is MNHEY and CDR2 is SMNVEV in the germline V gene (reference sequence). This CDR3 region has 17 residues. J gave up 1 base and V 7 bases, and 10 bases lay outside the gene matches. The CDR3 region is CASTGPSGGQSYNEQFF. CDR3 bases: TGTGCCAGCACTGGGCCTAGCGGGGGTCAATCCTACAATGAGCAGTTCTTC.

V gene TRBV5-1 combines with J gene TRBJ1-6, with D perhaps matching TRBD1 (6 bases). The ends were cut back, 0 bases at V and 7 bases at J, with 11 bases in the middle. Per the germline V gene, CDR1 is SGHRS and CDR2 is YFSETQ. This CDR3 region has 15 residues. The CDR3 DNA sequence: TGCGCCAGCAGCTTGGGGGGGCCCCCGAATTCACCCCTCCACTTT. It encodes CASSLGGPPNSPLHF.

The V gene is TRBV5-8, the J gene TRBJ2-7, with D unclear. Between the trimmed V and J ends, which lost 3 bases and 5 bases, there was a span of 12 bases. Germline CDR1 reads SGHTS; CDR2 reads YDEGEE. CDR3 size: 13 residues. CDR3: CASSSPGTDEQYF. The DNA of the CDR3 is TGTGCCAGCAGCTCCCCGGGTACCGACGAGCAGTACTTC.

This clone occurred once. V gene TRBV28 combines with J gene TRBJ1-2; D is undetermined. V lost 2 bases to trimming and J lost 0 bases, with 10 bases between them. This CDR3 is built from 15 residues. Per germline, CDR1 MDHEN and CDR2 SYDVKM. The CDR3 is CASSLPYRANYGYTF. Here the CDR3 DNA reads TGTGCCAGCAGTTTACCGTACAGAGCTAACTATGGCTACACCTTC.

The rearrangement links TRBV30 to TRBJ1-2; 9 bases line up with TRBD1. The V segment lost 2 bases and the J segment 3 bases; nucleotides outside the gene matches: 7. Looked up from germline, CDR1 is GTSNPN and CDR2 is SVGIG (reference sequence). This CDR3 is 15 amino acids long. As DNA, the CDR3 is TGTGCCTGGAGTACAGATACAGGGGGCGACTATGGCTACACCTTC. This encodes CAWSTDTGGDYGYTF.

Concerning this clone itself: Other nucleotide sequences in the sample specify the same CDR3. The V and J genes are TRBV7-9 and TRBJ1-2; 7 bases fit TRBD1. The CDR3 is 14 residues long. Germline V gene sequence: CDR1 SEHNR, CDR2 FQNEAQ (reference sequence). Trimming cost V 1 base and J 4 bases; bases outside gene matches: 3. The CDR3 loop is CASSLDRGGYGYTF. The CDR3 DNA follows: TGTGCCAGCAGCTTAGACAGGGGAGGCTATGGCTACACCTTC.

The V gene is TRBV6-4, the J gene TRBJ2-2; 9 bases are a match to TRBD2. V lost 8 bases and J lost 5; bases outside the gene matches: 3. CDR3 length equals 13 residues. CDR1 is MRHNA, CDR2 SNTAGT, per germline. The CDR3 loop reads CASRRGGTGELFF. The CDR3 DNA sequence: TGTGCCAGCCGGCGGGGGGGTACCGGGGAGCTGTTTTTT.

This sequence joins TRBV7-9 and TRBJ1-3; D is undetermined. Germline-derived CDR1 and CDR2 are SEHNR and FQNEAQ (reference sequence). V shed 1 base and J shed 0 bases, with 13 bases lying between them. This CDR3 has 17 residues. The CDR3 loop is CASSLGGAAFSGNTIYF. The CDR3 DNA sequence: TGTGCCAGCAGCTTAGGCGGCGCCGCTTTCTCTGGAAACACCATATATTTT.